This paragraph covers one T cell receptor beta chain sequence. Germline lookup yields CDR1 MNHEY and CDR2 SMNVEV (reference sequence). After removal of 6 bases from V and 7 bases from J, the junction contained 7 bases not matched to a gene. The CDR3 totals 14 residues. The sample originates from a study of T cell responses to AZD1222 COVID-19 vaccine. Some clones are missing from TCRdb's copy, which holds only in-frame ones; the method was immunoSEQ multiplex PCR. The sample holds 150,000 to 200,000 clones, about 93% seen once. Sample: peripheral blood, taken on day 0 of AZD1222 vaccination. This clonotype originated in an adult in good health. The chain is built from TRBV27 and TRBJ2-2; 8 bases map to TRBD2. The CDR3 nucleotides read TGTGCCAGCAGATTGCGGGGGGCAGGCGGGGAGCTGTTTTTT. Translating it yields CASRLRGAGGELFF.